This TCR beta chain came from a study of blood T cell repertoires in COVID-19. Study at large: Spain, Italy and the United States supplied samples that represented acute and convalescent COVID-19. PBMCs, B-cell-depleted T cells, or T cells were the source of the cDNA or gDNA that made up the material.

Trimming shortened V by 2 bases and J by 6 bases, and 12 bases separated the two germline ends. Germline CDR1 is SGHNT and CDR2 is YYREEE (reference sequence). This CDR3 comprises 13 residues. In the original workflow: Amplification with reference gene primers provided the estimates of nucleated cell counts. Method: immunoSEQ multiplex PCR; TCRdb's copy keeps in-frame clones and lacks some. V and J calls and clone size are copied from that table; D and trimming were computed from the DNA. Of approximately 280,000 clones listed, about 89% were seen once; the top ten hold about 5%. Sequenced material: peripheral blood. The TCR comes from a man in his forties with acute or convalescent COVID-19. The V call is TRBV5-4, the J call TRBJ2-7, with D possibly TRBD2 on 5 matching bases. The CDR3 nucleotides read TGTGCCAGCAGCTTTGTAGGACTTAGCGAGCAGTACTTC. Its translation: CASSFVGLSEQYF.